This T cell receptor (beta chain) was captured in a study of PD-L1 blockade in urothelial cancer. Sequencing used immunoSEQ multiplex PCR; TCRdb keeps in-frame clones, though not all of them. This sample carries 70,000 to 80,000 clones, 85% of them seen once, and the ten largest clones take approximately 6.7%. Stated time point: pretreatment peripheral blood. CDR1 and CDR2 from the germline V gene are MDHEN and SYDVKM. The CDR3 has 14 amino acids. The junction had 5 bases not matched to a gene; V was cut back by 7 bases and J by 5 bases. The source of this sequence is a man between 35 and 55 years old with urothelial cancer. This material consisted of PBMCs, taken around atezolizumab (anti-PD-L1) treatment. The chain employs TRBV28 and TRBJ2-1; 10 nucleotides agree with TRBD2. Written as DNA, the CDR3 is TGTGCCAGCATGAGGACTAGCGGTGACAATGAGCAGTTCTTC. It encodes CASMRTSGDNEQFF.